The clone carrying this T cell receptor beta chain was detected a few times. The sample belongs to a study of blood T cell repertoires in COVID-19. Using immunoSEQ multiplex PCR, the repertoire was profiled, and TCRdb retains in-frame clones only, with some absent. Among fewer than 200,000 clones listed, roughly 80% were seen once. The ends lost 7 bases at V and 2 bases at J; junction bases unmatched: 1. CDR1 MNHEY and CDR2 SVGAGI come from the germline V gene. The CDR3 is 13 residues long. This TCR was sampled from a woman aged 40 to 50 with acute COVID-19. This chain connects TRBV6-5 to TRBJ2-3; 9 bases match TRBD2. The sequencing input was PBMCs or T cells enriched from blood (not recorded which). The CDR3 region is CASTSGNTDTQYF. As DNA, the CDR3 is TGTGCCAGCACTAGCGGGAACACAGATACGCAGTATTTT.